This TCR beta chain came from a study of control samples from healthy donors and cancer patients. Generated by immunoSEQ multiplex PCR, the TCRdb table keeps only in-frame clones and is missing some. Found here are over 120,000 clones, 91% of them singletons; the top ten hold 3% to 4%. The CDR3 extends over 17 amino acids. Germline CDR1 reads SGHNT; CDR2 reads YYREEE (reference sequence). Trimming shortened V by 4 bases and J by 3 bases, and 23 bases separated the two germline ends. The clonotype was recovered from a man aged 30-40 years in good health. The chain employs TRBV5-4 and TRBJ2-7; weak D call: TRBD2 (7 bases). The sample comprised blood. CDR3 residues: CASSGGGTQATGYEQYF. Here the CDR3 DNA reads TGTGCCAGCAGCGGGGGGGGCACACAGGCTACGGGCTACGAGCAGTACTTC.